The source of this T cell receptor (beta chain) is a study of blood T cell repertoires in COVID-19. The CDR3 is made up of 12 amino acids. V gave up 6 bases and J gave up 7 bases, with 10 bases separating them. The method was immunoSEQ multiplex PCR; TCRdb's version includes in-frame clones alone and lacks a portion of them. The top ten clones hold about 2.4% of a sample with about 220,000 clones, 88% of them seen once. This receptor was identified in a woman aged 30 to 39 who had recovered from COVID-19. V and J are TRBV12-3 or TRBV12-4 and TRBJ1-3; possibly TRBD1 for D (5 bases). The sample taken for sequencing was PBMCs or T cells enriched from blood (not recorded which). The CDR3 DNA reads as TGTGCCAGCAGGGACATCCTTAACACCATATATTTT. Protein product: CASRDILNTIYF.